This record covers a single TCR beta chain. Its antigen is not known. This PCR relied on a set of 60 Vbeta primers and 13 Jbeta primers. TCRdb's table, derived via immunoSEQ multiplex PCR, lists solely in-frame clones and lacks some. The sample yields about 130,000 clones, 60% to 85% seen once. The record originates from a study of cytomegalovirus exposure and HLA in healthy donors. Study-wide points: Listed as cytomegalovirus-associated were over 150 TCR beta chains. Within the data, a cluster of highly shared sequence variants was likely a sequencing artifact. Using a false discovery rate of 0.05, a later analysis showed that 15,000 to 20,000 TCR beta sequences were associated with HLA alleles.

V was pared by 1 base and J by 0 bases, with 7 bases between. The CDR3 extends over 14 amino acids. Germline CDR1 and CDR2: SGHRS and YFSETQ. Sequencing used PBMCs. This receptor was identified in a woman between 40 and 55 years old in good health and CMV-seronegative. V is TRBV5-1 and J is TRBJ1-2; D is undetermined. The CDR3 here is CASSLSNTNYGYTF. CDR3 nucleotides: TGCGCCAGCAGCTTGTCGAACACTAACTATGGCTACACCTTC.